The 8 T cell receptor beta chains in this list originate from one sample, sequenced in a study of cytomegalovirus exposure and HLA in healthy donors. Primers: 60 Vbeta forward and 13 Jbeta reverse. The protocol was immunoSEQ multiplex PCR, while the TCRdb copy is restricted to in-frame clones and leaves out a portion. This table holds 90,000 to 120,000 clones, roughly 87% found once. The sequencing sample was made of PBMCs. These receptors were obtained from a man aged 25 to 40 in good health and CMV-seropositive.

This clone was recorded a few times. The gene calls are TRBV2 and TRBJ1-1; D may be TRBD1 (5 bases). The CDR3 runs to 17 residues. The V gene's germline CDR1 is SNHLY and CDR2 FYNNEI. Trimming stripped 2 bases from V and 4 bases from J, with 20 bases between. Here the CDR3 DNA reads TGTGCCAGCAGTGAAAAGGGCGGTTACAGGATTGGCACTGAAGCTTTCTTT. This gives the protein CASSEKGGYRIGTEAFF.

V gene TRBV5-1 combines with J gene TRBJ2-5, with TRBD1 matching 10 bases. V lost 0 bases to trimming and J lost 0 bases; unmatched junction nucleotides: 8. CDR3 length equals 18 residues. Germline CDR1 is SGHRS and CDR2 is YFSETQ. In nucleotides, the CDR3 is TGCGCCAGCAGCTTGGCCCCGGGACAGGGGCTGTACCAAGAGACCCAGTACTTC. Translated, it gives CASSLAPGQGLYQETQYF.

The CDR3 sequence: CAWSAGLAGLNTDTQYF. The CDR3, as DNA: TGTGCCTGGAGTGCGGGACTAGCGGGACTAAATACAGATACGCAGTATTTT. The chain uses TRBV30 and TRBJ2-3; 13 nucleotides line up with TRBD2. V was pared by 1 base and J by 3 bases, with 7 bases of the junction left unmatched. The CDR3 runs to 17 residues. The germline gives CDR1 GTSNPN, CDR2 SVGIG (reference sequence). Supplemented by reference TRBV30 and TRBJ2-3, the full variable domain reads SQTIHQWPATLVQPVGSPLSLECTVEGTSNPNLYWYRQAAGRGLQLLFYSVGIGQISSEVPQNLSASRPQDRQFILSSKKLLLSDSGFYLCAWSAGLAGLNTDTQYFGPGTRLTVL.

The rearrangement links TRBV6-1 to TRBJ1-3, with D tentatively TRBD1 (5 bases). Per germline, CDR1 MNHNS and CDR2 SASEGT. CDR3 length: 14 amino acids. Trimming left V 6 bases short and J 0 bases short, with 9 bases between. The CDR3 is CASRQVLSGNTIYF. CDR3 bases: TGTGCCAGCAGACAGGTACTCTCTGGAAACACCATATATTTT.

Only a few counts were recorded for this clone. The chain recombines TRBV9 with TRBJ2-7; D is possibly TRBD2 (5 bases). CDR3 length equals 12 residues. V lost 5 bases to trimming and J lost 7 bases, with 13 bases between them. Germline V gene sequence: CDR1 SGDLS, CDR2 YYNGEE. Written as DNA, the CDR3 is TGTGCCAGCAGTGGCGAGGGAGTGGAGCAGTACTTC. It translates to CASSGEGVEQYF.

In this sample, this clone turned up a few times. The sample contains more than one DNA sequence encoding this CDR3. V gene TRBV6-1 combines with J gene TRBJ2-7; 8 positions agree with TRBD1. CDR3 length: 14 residues. Germline lookup yields CDR1 MNHNS and CDR2 SASEGT. Germline trimming cut 6 bases from V and 5 bases from J; bases unmatched to any gene: 9. The CDR3 loop reads CASRPGQGTHEQYF. The CDR3 coding sequence is TGTGCCAGCAGACCCGGACAGGGTACGCACGAGCAGTACTTC.

The rearrangement joins TRBV19 to TRBJ1-6; a weak D match, TRBD1 (5 bases). This CDR3 is 13 amino acids long. Germline V lookup: CDR1 LNHDA, CDR2 SQIVND (reference sequence). Trimming left V 5 bases short and J 11 bases short, with 13 bases between. CDR3 protein: CASSAQGSAPLHF. DNA of the CDR3: TGTGCCAGTAGTGCGCAGGGATCGGCACCCCTCCACTTT.

The chain carries TRBV6-5 and TRBJ1-4; TRBD1 agrees at 11 bases. J gave up 8 bases and V 10 bases, and 9 bases lay outside the gene matches. The CDR3 runs to 14 residues. The germline V gene encodes CDR1 MNHEY and CDR2 SVGAGI. The CDR3 protein is CATRGQGAGEKLFF. Written as DNA, the CDR3 is TGTGCCACCCGCGGACAGGGGGCTGGGGAAAAACTGTTTTTT.